What follows are 17 T cell receptor beta chains derived from one specimen sequenced in a study of identifying expanded T cells in peripheral blood. Sequenced by immunoSEQ multiplex PCR; TCRdb stores in-frame clones only, minus some. Of 84,000 or so clones in the sample, about nine tenths were seen once. Material: blood. All receptors come from a person aged 18 to 70 in good health.

The CDR3 loop reads CASSSAPRLEQYF. In DNA, the CDR3 is TGTGCCAGCAGCTCAGCCCCCAGGCTAGAGCAGTACTTC. The chain joins TRBV7-8 to TRBJ2-7; D call uncertain. Germline CDR1 SGHVS, CDR2 FQNEAQ. The CDR3 consists of 13 residues. The V and J ends lost 4 bases and 7 bases respectively, with 14 bases between them.

This clone was counted once. V usage is TRBV6-1 and J usage is TRBJ1-2; D possibly corresponds to TRBD1 (6 bases). The germline V and J ends were trimmed by 6 bases and 8 bases, with 19 bases remaining between them. The CDR3 is 14 amino acids. Germline loops: CDR1 MNHNS, CDR2 SASEGT. In DNA, the CDR3 is TGTGCCAGCAGGCGGGTAGCAGGGGTGGTCGGCTACACCTTC. The encoded protein is CASRRVAGVVGYTF.

This clone occurred once. The chain is built from TRBV6-6 and TRBJ2-7; D is unresolved. V lost 5 bases to trimming and J lost 6 bases, with 11 bases between them. There are 12 residues in the CDR3. The germline V gene has CDR1 MNHNY and CDR2 SVGAGI (reference sequence). The CDR3 region has the DNA TGTGCCAGCAGTAACCCGAATTTCGAGCAGTACTTC. Amino acid sequence: CASSNPNFEQYF.

The V gene is TRBV19, the J gene TRBJ1-5; D might be TRBD1 (6 bases). This CDR3 has 15 residues. The V gene's germline CDR1 is LNHDA and CDR2 SQIVND (reference sequence). V lost 7 bases and J lost 4, with 17 bases in between. The CDR3 here is CASTSGQGRNQPQHF. CDR3 DNA: TGTGCCAGTACTTCCGGCCAGGGGAGGAATCAGCCCCAGCATTTT. Based on the CDR3 plus reference TRBV19 and TRBJ1-5, the full variable domain is DGGITQSPKYLFRKEGQNVTLSCEQNLNHDAMYWYRQDPGQGLRLIYYSQIVNDFQKGDIAEGYSVSREKKESFPLTVTSAQKNPTAFYLCASTSGQGRNQPQHFGDGTRLSIL.

This clone is a singleton in its sample. This chain links TRBV5-1 with TRBJ2-1, with 11 bases fitting TRBD2. V lost 9 bases, J lost 7 bases, and 9 bases stayed unmatched. From germline, CDR1 is SGHRS and CDR2 YFSETQ. This CDR3 is built from 14 residues. The CDR3 coding sequence is TGCGCCACGCAAATAGCGGGGGGGCCGAATGAGCAGTTCTTC. Amino acid sequence: CATQIAGGPNEQFF.

The chain is built from TRBV25-1 and TRBJ2-3; D is perhaps TRBD1 (6 bases). The V gene lost 0 bases and the J gene lost 1 base, with 8 bases spanning the gap. Germline CDR1 reads MGHDK; CDR2 reads SYGVNS. The CDR3 sequence is 15 residues long. CDR3 amino acids: CASSEYRGGTDTQYF. The CDR3 DNA is TGTGCCAGCAGTGAATACAGGGGCGGCACAGATACGCAGTATTTT.

V usage is TRBV27 and J usage is TRBJ2-5; 8 bases map to TRBD2. There are 15 residues in the CDR3. In germline, CDR1 is MNHEY, CDR2 SMNVEV (reference sequence). The ends lost 2 bases at V and 2 bases at J; junction bases unmatched: 4. The CDR3 nucleotides are TGTGCCAGCAGTTTAAGGCGGGGGGAGCAAGAGACCCAGTACTTC. Its translation: CASSLRRGEQETQYF.

V gene TRBV6-1 combines with J gene TRBJ2-3; 7 bases map to TRBD2. CDR3 length: 14 amino acids. The junction had 7 bases not matched to a gene; V was cut back by 6 bases and J by 4 bases. Germline V gene lookup returns CDR1 MNHNS and CDR2 SASEGT. DNA of the CDR3: TGTGCCAGCAGAAGTTCGGGGGGTCCAGATACGCAGTATTTT. Amino acids: CASRSSGGPDTQYF.

This chain connects TRBV27 to TRBJ1-4; a possible D gene is TRBD1 (6 bases). Germline V gene lookup returns CDR1 MNHEY and CDR2 SMNVEV (reference sequence). V lost 3 bases and J 6 bases, leaving 11 bases between the germline ends. CDR3 length equals 14 residues. As DNA, the CDR3 is TGTGCCAGCAGTTTCTGGGGGCAAGATGAAAAACTGTTTTTT. Residues: CASSFWGQDEKLFF. Complete variable domain (other parts from reference TRBV27 and TRBJ1-4): EAQVTQNPRYLITVTGKKLTVTCSQNMNHEYMSWYRQDPGLGLRQIYYSMNVEVTDKGDVPEGYKVSRKEKRNFPLILESPSPNQTSLYFCASSFWGQDEKLFFGSGTQLSVL.

J is TRBJ2-5 and V is TRBV7-6; D might be TRBD1 or TRBD2, each matching 6 bases. Per the germline V gene, CDR1 is SGHVS and CDR2 is FNYEAQ. The V end lost 8 bases, the J end lost 8 bases, and 24 bases lay between the germline ends. The CDR3 sequence is 15 residues long. The CDR3 bases are TGTGCCAGCGAGGAAGGGGGGCGGGTCCGCTTTACCCAGTACTTC. Its translation: CASEEGGRVRFTQYF. The entire variable domain, with the rest obtained from reference TRBV7-6 and TRBJ2-5, is as follows: GAGVSQSPRYKVTKRGQDVALRCDPISGHVSLYWYRQALGQGPEFLTYFNYEAQQDKSGLPNDRFSAERPEGSISTLTIQRTEQRDSAMYRCASEEGGRVRFTQYFGPGTRLLVL.

V usage is TRBV30 and J usage is TRBJ2-1, with D uncertain. CDR1 and CDR2 (germline): GTSNPN, SVGIG (reference sequence). This CDR3 spans 12 amino acids. The V and J ends lost 2 bases and 7 bases respectively, with 9 bases between them. CDR3 nucleotide sequence: TGTGCCTGGAGTAGTTATCAGAATGAGCAGTTCTTC. It translates to CAWSSYQNEQFF.

The V and J genes are TRBV27 and TRBJ2-2, with 8 bases lining up with TRBD2. CDR1 and CDR2 (germline): MNHEY, SMNVEV (reference sequence). This CDR3 has 21 residues. V trimming: 4 bases; J trimming: 6 bases; junction bases outside the gene matches: 25. CDR3 nucleotides: TGTGCCAGCAGTTCCATATGGGCCACGAAAAAGCCCAGCGGGAGCGCCGGGGAGCTGTTTTTT. It codes for CASSSIWATKKPSGSAGELFF.

The V and J genes are TRBV6-5 and TRBJ1-2; D remains ambiguous. The germline V and J ends were trimmed by 0 bases and 7 bases, with 12 bases remaining between them. The CDR3 runs 14 residues. Germline assignment: CDR1 MNHEY and CDR2 SVGAGI. CDR3 loop: CASSYSGFDFGYTF. The CDR3 bases are TGTGCCAGCAGTTACTCTGGGTTCGATTTTGGCTACACCTTC.

The chain links TRBV7-2 to TRBJ1-4, with D hard to call. Trimming left V 4 bases short and J 2 bases short, with 17 bases between. Germline V gene sequence: CDR1 SGHTA, CDR2 FQGNSA. The CDR3 extends over 17 amino acids. CDR3: CASSSFLRGITNEKLFF. The CDR3 DNA reads as TGTGCCAGCAGCTCATTCTTGCGGGGTATCACTAATGAAAAACTGTTTTTT.

V gene TRBV6-5 combines with J gene TRBJ1-2; D remains unclear. Germline lookup yields CDR1 MNHEY and CDR2 SVGAGI. Trimming took off 5 bases at V and 13 bases at J, with 14 bases between the two ends. The CDR3 has 11 residues. The CDR3 loop is CASSRRGFLTF. CDR3 DNA: TGTGCCAGCAGTCGCCGGGGTTTTCTCACCTTC.

The rearrangement links TRBV5-8 to TRBJ2-2; 7 bases are a match to TRBD1. The CDR3 is 16 residues long. Trimming removed 4 bases from V and 7 bases from J; junction bases left unmatched: 13. Per the germline V gene, CDR1 is SGHTS and CDR2 is YDEGEE. The CDR3 DNA is TGTGCCAGCAGCCCGCGAGGACAGGCCACTTTCGGGGAGCTGTTTTTT. It encodes CASSPRGQATFGELFF.

The chain recombines TRBV28 with TRBJ1-2, with 10 bases fitting TRBD1. Germline CDR1 is MDHEN and CDR2 is SYDVKM. The CDR3 consists of 17 residues. V gave up 8 bases and J gave up 4 bases; unmatched junction bases: 16. CDR3 coding DNA: TGTGCCAGCTACACCGGGACAGGGGCCCTTTTCGGCTATGGCTACACCTTC. Residues: CASYTGTGALFGYGYTF.